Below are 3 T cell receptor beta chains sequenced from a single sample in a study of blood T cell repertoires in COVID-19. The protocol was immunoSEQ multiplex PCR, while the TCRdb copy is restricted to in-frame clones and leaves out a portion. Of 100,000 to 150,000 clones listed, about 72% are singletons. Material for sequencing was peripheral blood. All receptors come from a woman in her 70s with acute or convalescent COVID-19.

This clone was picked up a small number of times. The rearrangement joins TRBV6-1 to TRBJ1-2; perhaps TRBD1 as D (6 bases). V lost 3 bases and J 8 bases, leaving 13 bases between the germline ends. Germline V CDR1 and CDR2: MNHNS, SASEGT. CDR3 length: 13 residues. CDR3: CASSDDRLGGYTF. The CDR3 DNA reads TGTGCCAGCAGTGACGACAGGTTGGGGGGCTACACCTTC.

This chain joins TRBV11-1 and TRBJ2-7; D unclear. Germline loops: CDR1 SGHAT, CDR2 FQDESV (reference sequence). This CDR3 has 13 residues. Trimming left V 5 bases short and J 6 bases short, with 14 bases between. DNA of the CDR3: TGTGCCAGCAGCCGGAGTACGTTGGGCGAGCAGTACTTC. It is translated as CASSRSTLGEQYF.

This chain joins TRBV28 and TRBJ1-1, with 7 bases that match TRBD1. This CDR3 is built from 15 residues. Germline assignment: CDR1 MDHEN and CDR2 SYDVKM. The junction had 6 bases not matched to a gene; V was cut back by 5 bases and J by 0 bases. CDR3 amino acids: CASSPRTGMNTEAFF. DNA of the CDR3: TGTGCCAGCAGTCCTCGGACAGGAATGAACACTGAAGCTTTCTTT.